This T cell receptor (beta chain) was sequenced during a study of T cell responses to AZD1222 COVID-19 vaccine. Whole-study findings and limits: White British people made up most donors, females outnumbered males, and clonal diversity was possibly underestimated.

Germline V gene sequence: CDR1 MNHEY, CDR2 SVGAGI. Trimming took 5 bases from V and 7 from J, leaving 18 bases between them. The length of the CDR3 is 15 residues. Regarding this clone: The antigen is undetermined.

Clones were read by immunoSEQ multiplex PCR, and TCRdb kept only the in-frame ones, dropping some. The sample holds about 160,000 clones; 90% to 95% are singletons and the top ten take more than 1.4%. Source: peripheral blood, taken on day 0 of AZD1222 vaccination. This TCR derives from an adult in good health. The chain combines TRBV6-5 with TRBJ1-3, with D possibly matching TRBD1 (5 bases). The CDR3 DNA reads TGTGCCAGCAGTCGGCAAGGGGATCTGGCTAACACCATATATTTT. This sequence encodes CASSRQGDLANTIYF.